Sequencing of this TCR beta chain was carried out in a study of blood T cell repertoires in COVID-19. Study summary: T cells, B-cell-depleted T cells, or PBMCs provided the cDNA or gDNA that served as material.

Original analysis: Reference gene primer amplification gave estimated nucleated cell counts. The repertoire was sequenced with immunoSEQ multiplex PCR; TCRdb's copy has only in-frame clones and lacks some. V, J and clone size are those of that table, while D and trimming were read from the DNA. The sample carries some 97,000 clones, about 83% recorded once. The germline gives CDR1 SGHRS, CDR2 YFSETQ. V was pared by 5 bases and J by 3 bases, with 13 bases between. The CDR3 loop spans 14 amino acids. This TCR was sampled from a human donor in a cohort sampled during active COVID-19. The V gene is TRBV5-1, the J gene TRBJ2-3; perhaps TRBD1 as D (6 bases). The sequenced sample was peripheral blood. CDR3: CASRGGVSTDTQYF. CDR3 nucleotides: TGCGCCAGCAGAGGGGGAGTCAGTACAGATACGCAGTATTTT.